This T cell receptor (beta chain) comes out of a study of T cell responses to AZD1222 COVID-19 vaccine. Germline CDR1 is GTSNPN and CDR2 is SVGIG (reference sequence). This CDR3 spans 16 amino acids. J was trimmed by 0 bases and V by 8 bases; bases with no gene match: 13. Comments on this clone: Its target is unknown.

General study findings and limits: The span of vaccine-associated CD4 TCRs extended across spike, with dominance at 160-218 and 743-854. The donors showed a predominance of white British ancestry and of females, with possible underestimation of clonal diversity. Per reports, nearly half of all spike-specific TCRs target regions that are unmutated in variants.

Clones were read by immunoSEQ multiplex PCR, and TCRdb kept only the in-frame ones, dropping some. The sample comprises 150,000 to 250,000 clones, roughly 90% of which are singletons, and roughly 3.5% rests with the top ten. This clonotype was sampled from an adult who received the AZD1222 COVID-19 vaccine. The sample was peripheral blood, taken 28 days after the second AZD1222 dose. The J gene is TRBJ2-1, the V gene TRBV30, with TRBD2 identical over 7 bases. CDR3 coding DNA: TGTGCCGGCACGATGGTAGCGGGCCACTCCTACAATGAGCAGTTCTTC. Its translation is CAGTMVAGHSYNEQFF.